This T cell receptor (beta chain) emerged from a study of a mutant IDH1 vaccine in newly diagnosed glioma. As for the study in general: First vaccine doses came 4-6 weeks after radiotherapy alone, or with temozolomide cycles. A roughly 62% male, approximately 38% female split and a mean age of roughly 37 years characterized treated patients. Findings and limits, study-wide: Changes in top peripheral clonotypes did not appear linked to pseudoprogression.

The CDR3 length is 14 residues. Germline CDR1 and CDR2: MDHEN and SYDVKM. V dropped 6 bases and J dropped 10; count of bases not matched to a gene: 11. Time point given: week 35, safety follow-up. The investigators gave 300 ug of mutant IDH1 20-mer peptide in each vaccine dose, together with topical imiquimod. The method was immunoSEQ multiplex PCR; TCRdb's version includes in-frame clones alone and lacks a portion of them. Of more than 25,000 clones listed, over 60% were seen once; the top ten hold more than 6.5%. About this clone: Its antigen is currently unknown.

This clonotype was obtained from a man in his fifties or sixties with glioma. The V gene is TRBV28, the J gene TRBJ1-4; 7 bases map to TRBD1. The starting material was PBMCs, obtained from a glioma patient whose treatment included an IDH1 peptide vaccine. The CDR3 coding sequence is TGTGCCAGCAGCCCGGGACAGATAAACAGAAAACTGTTTTTT. Amino acid sequence: CASSPGQINRKLFF.